The 10 T cell receptor beta chains below come from one sample, sequenced in a study of blood T cell repertoires in COVID-19. Sequencing was performed with immunoSEQ multiplex PCR; in TCRdb, only in-frame clones are kept and a portion is missing. The sample yields roughly 100,000 clones, 79% seen once. Sequencing was performed on peripheral blood. The receptors derive from a woman older than 75 with active or convalescent COVID-19.

This chain links TRBV30 with TRBJ2-1; 12 nucleotides agree with TRBD2. Germline assignment: CDR1 GTSNPN and CDR2 SVGIG (reference sequence). Trimming at V came to 4 bases and at J to 9 bases, leaving 16 bases not matched to a gene. The CDR3 is 17 amino acids. CDR3 region: CAWNGASGRAESCEQFF. The CDR3, as DNA: TGTGCCTGGAATGGGGCTAGCGGGAGGGCCGAGTCGTGTGAGCAGTTCTTC.

The rearrangement uses TRBV18 and TRBJ1-1; 7 bases map to TRBD1. This CDR3 region has 16 residues. Trimming took 9 bases from V and 3 from J; bases not matched to a gene: 16. The germline V gene encodes CDR1 KGHSH and CDR2 LQKENI. The CDR3 here is CASSRDRAGTDTEAFF. Written as DNA, the CDR3 is TGTGCCAGTTCCCGGGACCGAGCTGGGACAGACACTGAAGCTTTCTTT.

The chain has TRBV3-1 (or the pseudogene TRBV3-2) and TRBJ2-5; 15 bases align to TRBD2. In germline, CDR1 is LGHDT, CDR2 YNNKEL (reference sequence). The V and J ends lost 6 bases and 5 bases, in that order; junction bases with no gene match: 4. The CDR3 totals 15 residues. CDR3 in amino acids: CASREGLAGGETQYF. Here the CDR3 DNA reads TGTGCCAGCAGAGAGGGACTAGCGGGAGGTGAGACCCAGTACTTC.

The CDR3 reads CASSSGTGLNTEAFF. DNA for the CDR3: TGTGCCAGCAGCTCTGGGACAGGCTTGAACACTGAAGCTTTCTTT. V gene TRBV7-9 combines with J gene TRBJ1-1; 8 nucleotides match TRBD1. The CDR3 is 15 amino acids. Germline V gene lookup returns CDR1 SEHNR and CDR2 FQNEAQ (reference sequence). V gave up 4 bases and J gave up 0 bases; unmatched junction bases: 4.

This clone was observed a single time. The chain combines TRBV5-5 with TRBJ1-3, with 7 bases matching TRBD1. This CDR3 is built from 17 residues. Germline lookup yields CDR1 SGHKS and CDR2 YYEKEE (reference sequence). The V segment lost 0 bases and the J segment 6 bases; nucleotides outside the gene matches: 12. The CDR3 here is CASSLGTGVGGKNTIYF. The CDR3 DNA follows: TGTGCCAGCAGCTTGGGTACAGGGGTAGGAGGGAAAAACACCATATATTTT.

The chain recombines TRBV6-6 with TRBJ2-7; TRBD2 aligns across 13 bases. The CDR3 has 13 residues. CDR1 MNHNY and CDR2 SVGAGI come from the germline V gene (reference sequence). V lost 10 bases and J lost 12; bases outside the gene matches: 12. DNA for the CDR3: TGTGCCACTCACCGGGGACTAGCGGGATTGCCGTACTTC. Residues: CATHRGLAGLPYF.

The chain recombines TRBV29-1 with TRBJ1-2; TRBD1 aligns across 9 bases. CDR1 and CDR2 (germline): SQVTM, ANQGSEA. The CDR3 is 13 amino acids. Trimming took 4 bases from V and 0 from J; bases not matched to a gene: 0. The CDR3 region is CSVGQGANYGYTF. For the CDR3, the DNA is TGCAGCGTTGGACAGGGGGCTAACTATGGCTACACCTTC.

V and J are TRBV11-3 and TRBJ2-3; 12 bases are a match to TRBD2. The CDR3 is 15 amino acids. The junction had 4 bases not matched to a gene; V was cut back by 5 bases and J by 4 bases. Germline loops: CDR1 SGHNT, CDR2 YENEEA. CDR3 bases: TGTGCCAGCAGCACGACTAGCGGGAGTGCAGATACGCAGTATTTT. Encoded protein: CASSTTSGSADTQYF.

V and J are TRBV10-3 and TRBJ2-7; 9 bases fit TRBD1. Trimming took 3 bases from V and 4 from J; bases not matched to a gene: 4. This CDR3 contains 14 residues. CDR1 ENHRY and CDR2 SYGVKD come from the germline V gene. CDR3 residues: CAISEGTGMYEQYF. DNA of the CDR3: TGTGCCATCAGTGAAGGGACAGGGATGTACGAGCAGTACTTC.

CDR3 sequence (DNA): TGCAGCGTTGTAGTGGGAGGGCCAAAGGACGAGCAGTACTTC. Translation: CSVVVGGPKDEQYF. The chain recombines TRBV29-1 with TRBJ2-7, with 7 positions matching TRBD2. The CDR3 length is 14 residues. Germline lookup yields CDR1 SQVTM and CDR2 ANQGSEA. Trimming removed 4 bases from V and 5 bases from J; junction bases left unmatched: 11.